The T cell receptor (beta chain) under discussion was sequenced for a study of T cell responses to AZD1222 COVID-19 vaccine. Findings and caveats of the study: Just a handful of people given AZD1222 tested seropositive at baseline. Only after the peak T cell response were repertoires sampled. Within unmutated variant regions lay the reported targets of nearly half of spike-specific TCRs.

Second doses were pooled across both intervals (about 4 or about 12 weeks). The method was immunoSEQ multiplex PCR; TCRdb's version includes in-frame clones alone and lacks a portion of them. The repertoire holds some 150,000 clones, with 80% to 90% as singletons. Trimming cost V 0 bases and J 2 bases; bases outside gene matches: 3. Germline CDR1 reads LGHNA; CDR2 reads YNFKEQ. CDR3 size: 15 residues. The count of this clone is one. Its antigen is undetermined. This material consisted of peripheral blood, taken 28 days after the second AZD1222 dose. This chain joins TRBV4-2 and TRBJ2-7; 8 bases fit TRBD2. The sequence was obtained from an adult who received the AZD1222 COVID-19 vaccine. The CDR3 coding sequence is TGTGCCAGCAGCCAAGATCCGGGACTAGCCTACGAGCAGTACTTC. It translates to CASSQDPGLAYEQYF.